This T cell receptor beta chain was identified in a study of T-cell reconstitution after alpha-beta-depleted transplantation in children. Preparation of the TCRbeta library was carried out with unique molecular identifiers. TCRdb redid the calling of the PCR reads with MiXCR, one entry per CDR3 protein. The sample contains some 250,000 distinct CDR3 sequences, more than 10% of which appear only once. CDR3 size: 16 residues. Per germline, CDR1 SGHTA and CDR2 FQGNSA. V lost 4 bases and J 6 bases, leaving 22 bases between the germline ends. This TCR derives from a human donor who donated a stem cell graft to a child with acute lymphoblastic leukemia. This chain uses TRBV7-2 with TRBJ2-7; tentative D call: TRBD2 (5 bases). Specimen: PBMCs from the stem cell graft donor, collected from the stem cell graft. In DNA, the CDR3 is TGTGCCAGCAGCTCGGTTAGCGTACCCTTGGTTGGCGAGCAGTACTTC. This translates into CASSSVSVPLVGEQYF.